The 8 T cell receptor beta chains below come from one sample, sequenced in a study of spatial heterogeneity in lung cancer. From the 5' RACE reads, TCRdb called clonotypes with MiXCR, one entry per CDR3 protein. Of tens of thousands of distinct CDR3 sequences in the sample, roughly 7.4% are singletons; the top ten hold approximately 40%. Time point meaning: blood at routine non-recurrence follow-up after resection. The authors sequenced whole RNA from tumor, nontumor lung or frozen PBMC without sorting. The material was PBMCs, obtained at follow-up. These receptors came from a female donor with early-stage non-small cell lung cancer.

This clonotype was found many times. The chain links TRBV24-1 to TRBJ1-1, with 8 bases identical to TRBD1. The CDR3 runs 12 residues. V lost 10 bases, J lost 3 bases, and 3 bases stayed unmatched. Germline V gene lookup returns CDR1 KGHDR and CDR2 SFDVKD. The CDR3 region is CATRQGYTEAFF. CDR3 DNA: TGTGCCACAAGACAGGGGTACACTGAAGCTTTCTTT.

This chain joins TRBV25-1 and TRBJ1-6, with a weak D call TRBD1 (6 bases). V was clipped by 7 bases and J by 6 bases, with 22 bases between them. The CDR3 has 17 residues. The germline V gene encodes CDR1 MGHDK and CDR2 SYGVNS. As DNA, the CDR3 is TGTGCCAGCACTGAGGGGATCCAGGGGCTCGGTAATTCACCCCTCCACTTT. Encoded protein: CASTEGIQGLGNSPLHF.

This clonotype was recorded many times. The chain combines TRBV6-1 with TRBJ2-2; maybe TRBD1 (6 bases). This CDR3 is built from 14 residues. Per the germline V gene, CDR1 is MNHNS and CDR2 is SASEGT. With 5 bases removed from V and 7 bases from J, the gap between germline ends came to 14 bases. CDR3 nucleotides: TGTGCCAGCAGTCCGACAGGCGAGAGCGGGGAGCTGTTTTTT. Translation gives CASSPTGESGELFF.

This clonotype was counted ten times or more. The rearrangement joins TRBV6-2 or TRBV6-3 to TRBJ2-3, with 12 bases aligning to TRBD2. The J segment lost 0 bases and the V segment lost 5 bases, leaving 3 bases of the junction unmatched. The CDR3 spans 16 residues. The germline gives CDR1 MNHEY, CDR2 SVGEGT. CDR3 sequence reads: CASSRLAGASTDTQYF. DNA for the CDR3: TGTGCCAGCAGTCGACTAGCGGGGGCCAGCACAGATACGCAGTATTTT.

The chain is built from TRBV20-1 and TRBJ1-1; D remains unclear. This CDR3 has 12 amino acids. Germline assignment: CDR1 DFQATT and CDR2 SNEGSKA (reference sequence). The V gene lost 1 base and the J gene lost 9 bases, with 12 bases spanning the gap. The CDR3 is CSARVSGEQAFF. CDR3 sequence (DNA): TGCAGTGCTAGAGTCTCCGGGGAGCAAGCTTTCTTT.

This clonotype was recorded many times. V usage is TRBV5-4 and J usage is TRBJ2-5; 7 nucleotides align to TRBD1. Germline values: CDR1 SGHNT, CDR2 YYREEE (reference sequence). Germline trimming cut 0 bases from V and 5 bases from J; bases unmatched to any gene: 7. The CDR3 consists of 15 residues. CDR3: CASSLAGDSGETQYF. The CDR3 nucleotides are TGTGCCAGCAGCTTGGCAGGGGACAGTGGGGAGACCCAGTACTTC.

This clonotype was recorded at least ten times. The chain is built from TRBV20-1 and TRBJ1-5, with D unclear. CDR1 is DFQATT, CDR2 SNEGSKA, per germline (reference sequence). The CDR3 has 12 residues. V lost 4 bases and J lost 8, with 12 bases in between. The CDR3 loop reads CSATKGVEPQHF. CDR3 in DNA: TGCAGTGCTACCAAGGGCGTGGAGCCCCAGCATTTT.

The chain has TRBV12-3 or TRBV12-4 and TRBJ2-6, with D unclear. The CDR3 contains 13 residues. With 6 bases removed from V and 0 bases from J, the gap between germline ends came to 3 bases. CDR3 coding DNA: TGTGCCAGCAGGCTCTCTGGGGCCAACGTCCTGACTTTC. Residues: CASRLSGANVLTF.